This T cell receptor beta chain was sequenced during a study of T cell responses to AZD1222 COVID-19 vaccine. The wider study: Pooled together were second doses at about 4 or about 12 weeks. Study results and limitations: Seropositive status at baseline applied to only five or six AZD1222 recipients. Nearly half of spike-specific TCRs reportedly target unmutated variant regions. Following two doses of AZD1222, Spike-specific TCR breadth and depth rose.

A note on this clone: Its target is not known.

The table came from immunoSEQ multiplex PCR; TCRdb's copy has only in-frame clones and leaves some out. The sample records around 76,000 clones, approximately 81% being singletons. Trimming removed 2 bases from V and 7 bases from J; junction bases left unmatched: 10. Germline V gene data show CDR1 as SGHAT and CDR2 as FQDESV (reference sequence). This CDR3 has 16 residues. Source: peripheral blood, taken on day 0 of AZD1222 vaccination. The sequence was collected from an adult in good health. The V and J genes are TRBV11-1 and TRBJ2-3, with 9 bases identical to TRBD2. DNA for the CDR3: TGTGCCAGCAGCTTATTGGGGGGAGCGGGGGGTCATACGCAGTATTTT. Residues: CASSLLGGAGGHTQYF.